This T cell receptor (beta chain) appears in the sequencing data of a study of T cells in Graves' hyperthyroidism and ophthalmopathy. Researchers took RNA transcripts and amplified the TCR beta CDR3 regions from them. During a first-round RT-PCR of the TCR CDR3, the HTBI primer set was used. TCRdb called the multiplex PCR reads again in MiXCR, with one record for every CDR3 protein. The sample lists over 550,000 distinct CDR3 sequences, about a sixth occurring once. Trimming shortened V by 7 bases and J by 3 bases, and 13 bases separated the two germline ends. This CDR3 spans 14 amino acids. Patients were excluded because of uncontrolled infection, other autoimmune disease, pregnancy or lactation.

The TCR comes from a woman aged 18-29 years with Graves' hyperthyroidism. The genes are TRBV12-3 or TRBV12-4 and TRBJ1-5, with a possible D match to TRBD1 (5 bases). Sequencing input: blood. The CDR3 nucleotides read TGTGCCAGCACTACGGACATCTCCAATCAGCCCCAGCATTTT. This codes for CASTTDISNQPQHF.